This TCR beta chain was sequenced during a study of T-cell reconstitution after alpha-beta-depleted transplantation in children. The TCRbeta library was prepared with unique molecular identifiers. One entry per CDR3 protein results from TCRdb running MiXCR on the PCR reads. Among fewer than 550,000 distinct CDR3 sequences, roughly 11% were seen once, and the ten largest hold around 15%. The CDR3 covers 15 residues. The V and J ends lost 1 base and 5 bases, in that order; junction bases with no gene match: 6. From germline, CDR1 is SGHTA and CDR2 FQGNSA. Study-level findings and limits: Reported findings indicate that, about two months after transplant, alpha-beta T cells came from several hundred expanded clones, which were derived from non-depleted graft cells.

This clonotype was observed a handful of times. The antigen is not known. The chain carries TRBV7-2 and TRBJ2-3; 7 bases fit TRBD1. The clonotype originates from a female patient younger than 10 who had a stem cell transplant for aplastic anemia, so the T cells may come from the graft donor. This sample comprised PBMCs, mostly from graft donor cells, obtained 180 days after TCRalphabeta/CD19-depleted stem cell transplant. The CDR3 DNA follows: TGTGCCAGCAGCTTAGTCGGGACAGCTAAAGATACGCAGTATTTT. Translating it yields CASSLVGTAKDTQYF.